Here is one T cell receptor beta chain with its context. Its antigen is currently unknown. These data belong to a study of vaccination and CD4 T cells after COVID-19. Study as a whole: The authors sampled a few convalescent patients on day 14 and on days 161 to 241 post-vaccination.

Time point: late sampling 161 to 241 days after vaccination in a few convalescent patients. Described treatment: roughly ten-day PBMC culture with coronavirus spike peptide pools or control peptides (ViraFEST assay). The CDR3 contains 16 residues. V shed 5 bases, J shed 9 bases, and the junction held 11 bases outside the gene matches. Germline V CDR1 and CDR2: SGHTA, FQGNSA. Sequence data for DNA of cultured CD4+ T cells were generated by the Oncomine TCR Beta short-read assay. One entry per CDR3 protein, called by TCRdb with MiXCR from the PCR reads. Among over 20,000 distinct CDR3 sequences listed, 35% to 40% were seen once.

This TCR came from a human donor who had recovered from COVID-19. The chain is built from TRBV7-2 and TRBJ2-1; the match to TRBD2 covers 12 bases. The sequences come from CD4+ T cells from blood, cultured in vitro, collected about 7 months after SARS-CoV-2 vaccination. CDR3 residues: CASSPMRPGLAGEQFF. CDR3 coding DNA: TGTGCCAGCAGCCCTATGAGGCCGGGACTAGCGGGTGAGCAGTTCTTC.